These 13 T cell receptor beta chains were sequenced from one sample in a study of cytomegalovirus exposure and HLA in healthy donors. Amplification used 60 Vbeta primers and 13 Jbeta primers. Method: immunoSEQ multiplex PCR; TCRdb's copy keeps in-frame clones and lacks some. The data hold under 200,000 clones, with about 72% observed a single time. Input material: PBMCs. The receptors derive from a man between 60 and 75 years old in good health and CMV-seronegative.

J is TRBJ1-6 and V is TRBV28; 9 bases are shared with TRBD1. This CDR3 region has 15 residues. V lost 4 bases to trimming and J lost 8 bases; unmatched junction nucleotides: 6. Germline assignment: CDR1 MDHEN and CDR2 SYDVKM. The CDR3 bases are TGTGCCAGCAGTTCGCCACAGGGGGCGCATTCACCCCTCCACTTT. As protein: CASSSPQGAHSPLHF.

The rearrangement uses TRBV5-1 and TRBJ2-5; weak D call: TRBD2 (6 bases). The J call may not be correct, given that the DNA end is closer to TRBJ2-7. CDR3 length: 14 amino acids. In germline, CDR1 is SGHRS, CDR2 YFSETQ. CDR3 nucleotide sequence: TGCGCCAGCAGCCCTCCGGGGGAAGCCTACGAGCAGTACTTC. Protein product: CASSPPGEAYEQYF.

The rearrangement uses TRBV27 and TRBJ1-2; D is unclear. The V end lost 0 bases, the J end lost 8 bases, and 19 bases lay between the germline ends. The CDR3 is 16 residues long. CDR1 is MNHEY, CDR2 SMNVEV, per germline (reference sequence). The CDR3 region is CASSLSYTRDSGGYTF. As DNA, the CDR3 is TGTGCCAGCAGTTTATCGTATACCCGGGATTCCGGGGGCTACACCTTC.

The chain couples TRBV28 to TRBJ2-1; 14 bases line up with TRBD2. This CDR3 is built from 17 residues. The V gene end was trimmed by 7 bases and the J gene end by 6 bases; junction bases not matched to a gene: 11. Per the germline V gene, CDR1 is MDHEN and CDR2 is SYDVKM. CDR3 sequence reads: CASTTTSGRAILNEQFF. CDR3 nucleotide sequence: TGTGCCAGCACCACGACTAGCGGGAGGGCCATTCTCAATGAGCAGTTCTTC.

The chain employs TRBV12-2 and TRBJ1-5; the D call TRBD1 from the table was never checked on the DNA. TRBV12-2 is reported as a pseudogene. The CDR3 runs to 14 residues. The CDR3 protein is CASRLGQGNQPQHF. As DNA, the CDR3 is TGTGCAAGTCGCTTAGGACAGGGCAATCAGCCCCAGCATTTT.

In regard to this clone: A junction end diverges from the germline sequence, so it may reflect a read error. The V and J genes are TRBV7-9 and TRBJ1-2, with 7 bases lining up with TRBD1. From germline, CDR1 is SEHNR and CDR2 FQNEAQ (reference sequence). The CDR3 consists of 16 residues. CDR3 sequence: CSSSLSIGGAVYGYTF. CDR3 bases: TGTTCCAGCAGCCTATCAATAGGGGGCGCCGTCTATGGCTACACCTTC.

This clone was observed once. The chain recombines TRBV7-2 with TRBJ2-2; 8 nucleotides match TRBD2. Losses at the gene ends were 11 bases for V and 6 bases for J; bases not matched to a gene: 11. CDR3 size: 14 residues. Germline V gives CDR1 SGHTA, CDR2 FQGNSA. CDR3 protein: CASGAGGFSGELFF. DNA of the CDR3: TGTGCCTCCGGGGCGGGAGGTTTTTCCGGGGAGCTGTTTTTT.

The chain has TRBV7-2 and TRBJ1-1; D gene ambiguous. The germline V gene encodes CDR1 SGHTA and CDR2 FQGNSA. The CDR3 runs to 13 residues. Trimming stripped 5 bases from V and 0 bases from J, with 7 bases between. CDR3 sequence: CASSPTMNTEAFF. CDR3 DNA sequence: TGTGCCAGCAGCCCGACAATGAACACTGAAGCTTTCTTT.

The rearrangement joins TRBV7-9 to TRBJ1-6, with 7 bases aligning to TRBD1. This CDR3 is 15 amino acids long. The germline gives CDR1 SEHNR, CDR2 FQNEAQ (reference sequence). Germline trimming cut 5 bases from V and 6 bases from J; bases unmatched to any gene: 7. DNA of the CDR3: TGTGCCAGCAGCCGACCACAGGGGATTAATTCACCCCTCCACTTT. Its translation: CASSRPQGINSPLHF.

This chain uses TRBV20-1 with TRBJ1-2, with no clear D. The germline gives CDR1 DFQATT, CDR2 SNEGSKA (reference sequence). The CDR3 has 11 amino acids. Deletions cut 2 bases from V and 8 bases from J, with 9 bases between. The CDR3 coding sequence is TGCAGTGCTAGATCGCTATGGGGCTACACCTTC. As protein: CSARSLWGYTF.

The rearrangement joins TRBV19 to TRBJ1-5; TRBD1 matches at 7 bases. This CDR3 region has 16 residues. The trim removed 6 bases at V and 2 bases at J, leaving 10 bases unmatched. Germline V gene data show CDR1 as LNHDA and CDR2 as SQIVND (reference sequence). CDR3 nucleotides: TGTGCCAGTAGCCCTTTTAGGGGGCAGGGCAATCAGCCCCAGCATTTT. Protein: CASSPFRGQGNQPQHF.

V and J are TRBV27 and TRBJ1-1; D call uncertain. V shed 3 bases and J shed 0 bases, with 11 bases lying between them. CDR1 is MNHEY and CDR2 is SMNVEV in the germline V gene (reference sequence). The CDR3 is 15 amino acids. CDR3 nucleotides: TGTGCCAGCAGTTTGGAGAGACCCATGAACACTGAAGCTTTCTTT. Its protein is CASSLERPMNTEAFF.

The chain joins TRBV29-1 to TRBJ1-4; 10 bases are a match to TRBD1. Germline CDR1 is SQVTM and CDR2 is ANQGSEA. J was trimmed by 0 bases and V by 7 bases; bases with no gene match: 8. The CDR3 is made up of 16 amino acids. Written as DNA, the CDR3 is TGCAGCGCGACTGGACAGGGGGTGGCAACTAATGAAAAACTGTTTTTT. This sequence encodes CSATGQGVATNEKLFF. Filled out from reference TRBV29-1 and TRBJ1-4, the complete variable domain reads SAVISQKPSRDICQRGTSLTIQCQVDSQVTMMFWYRQQPGQSLTLIATANQGSEATYESGFVIDKFPISRPNLTFSTLTVSNMSPEDSSIYLCSATGQGVATNEKLFFGSGTQLSVL.